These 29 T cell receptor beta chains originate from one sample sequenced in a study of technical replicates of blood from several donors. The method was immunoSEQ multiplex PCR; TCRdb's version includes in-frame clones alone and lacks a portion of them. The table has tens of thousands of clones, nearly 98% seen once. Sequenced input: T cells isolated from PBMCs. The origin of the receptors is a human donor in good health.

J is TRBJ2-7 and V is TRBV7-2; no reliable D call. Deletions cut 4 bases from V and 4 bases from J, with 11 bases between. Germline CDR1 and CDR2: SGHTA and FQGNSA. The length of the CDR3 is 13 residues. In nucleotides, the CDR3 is TGTGCCAGCAGCTCTCCGAGTATGTACGAGCAGTACTTC. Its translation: CASSSPSMYEQYF.

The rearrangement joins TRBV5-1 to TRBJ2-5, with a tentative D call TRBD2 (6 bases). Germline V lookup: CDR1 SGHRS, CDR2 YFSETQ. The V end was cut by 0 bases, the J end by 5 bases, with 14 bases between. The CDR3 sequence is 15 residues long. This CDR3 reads CASSLEGTRGETQYF. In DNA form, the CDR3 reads TGCGCCAGCAGCTTGGAAGGGACTCGAGGGGAGACCCAGTACTTC. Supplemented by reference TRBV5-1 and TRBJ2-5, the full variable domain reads KAGVTQTPRYLIKTRGQQVTLSCSPISGHRSVSWYQQTPGQGLQFLFEYFSETQRNKGNFPGRFSGRQFSNSRSEMNVSTLELGDSALYLCASSLEGTRGETQYFGPGTRLLVL.

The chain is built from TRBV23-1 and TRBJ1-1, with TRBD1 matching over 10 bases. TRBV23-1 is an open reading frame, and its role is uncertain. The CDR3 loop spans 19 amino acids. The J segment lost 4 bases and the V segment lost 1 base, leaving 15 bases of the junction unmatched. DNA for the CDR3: TGCGCCAGCAGTCAATTCTTCGCGACAGGGGGCAGTTGGGTCACTGAAGCTTTCTTT. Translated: CASSQFFATGGSWVTEAFF.

The CDR3 bases are TGTGCCAGCCTGGAGACAGGGACGCAGGACACTGAAGCTTTCTTT. It encodes CASLETGTQDTEAFF. The chain has TRBV6-6 and TRBJ1-1; 7 nucleotides match TRBD1. Germline loops: CDR1 MNHNY, CDR2 SVGAGI (reference sequence). The V gene end was trimmed by 8 bases and the J gene end by 3 bases; junction bases not matched to a gene: 12. This CDR3 region has 15 residues.

CDR3: CASSRQGGEAFF. In DNA, the CDR3 is TGTGCCAGCAGTCGACAGGGGGGGGAAGCTTTCTTT. This chain joins TRBV6-5 and TRBJ1-1, with 9 bases aligning to TRBD1. Germline CDR1 is MNHEY and CDR2 is SVGAGI. CDR3 size: 12 residues. The trim removed 5 bases at V and 8 bases at J, leaving 3 bases unmatched.

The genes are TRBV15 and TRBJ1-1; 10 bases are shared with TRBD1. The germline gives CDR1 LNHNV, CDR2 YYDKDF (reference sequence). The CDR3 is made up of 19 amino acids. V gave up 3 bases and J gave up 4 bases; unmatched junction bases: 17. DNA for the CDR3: TGTGCCACCAGCAGGGACAACCGGGGACAGGGGATGGGCTCCACTGAAGCTTTCTTT. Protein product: CATSRDNRGQGMGSTEAFF. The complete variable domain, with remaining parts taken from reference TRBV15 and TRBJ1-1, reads DAMVIQNPRYQVTQFGKPVTLSCSQTLNHNVMYWYQQKSSQAPKLLFHYYDKDFNNEADTPDNFQSRRPNTSFCFLDIRSPGLGDTAMYLCATSRDNRGQGMGSTEAFFGQGTRLTVV.

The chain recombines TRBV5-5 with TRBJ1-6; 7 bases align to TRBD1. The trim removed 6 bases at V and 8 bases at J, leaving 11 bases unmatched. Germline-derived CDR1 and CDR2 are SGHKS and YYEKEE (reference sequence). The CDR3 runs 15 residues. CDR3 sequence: CASMDFDRDHSPLHF. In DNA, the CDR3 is TGTGCCAGCATGGATTTCGACAGGGATCATTCACCCCTCCACTTT.

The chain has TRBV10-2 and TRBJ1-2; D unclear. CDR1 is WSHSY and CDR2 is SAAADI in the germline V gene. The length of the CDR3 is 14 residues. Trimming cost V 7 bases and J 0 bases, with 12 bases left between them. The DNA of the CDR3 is TGCGCCAGCACCCCTTTTATAGCTAACTATGGCTACACCTTC. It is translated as CASTPFIANYGYTF.

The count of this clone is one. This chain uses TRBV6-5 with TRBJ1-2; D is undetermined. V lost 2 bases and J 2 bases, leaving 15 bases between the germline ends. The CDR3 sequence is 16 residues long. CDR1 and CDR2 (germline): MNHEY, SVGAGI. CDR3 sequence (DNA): TGTGCCAGCAGTTACAGTAGCTCCCTTTTAAACTATGGCTACACCTTC. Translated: CASSYSSSLLNYGYTF.

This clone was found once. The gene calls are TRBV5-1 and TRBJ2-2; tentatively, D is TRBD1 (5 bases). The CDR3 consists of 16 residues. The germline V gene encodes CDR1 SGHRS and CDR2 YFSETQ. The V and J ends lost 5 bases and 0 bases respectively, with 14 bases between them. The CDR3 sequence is CASSTQGFPNTGELFF. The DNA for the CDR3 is TGCGCCAGCAGTACTCAGGGTTTCCCGAACACCGGGGAGCTGTTTTTT.

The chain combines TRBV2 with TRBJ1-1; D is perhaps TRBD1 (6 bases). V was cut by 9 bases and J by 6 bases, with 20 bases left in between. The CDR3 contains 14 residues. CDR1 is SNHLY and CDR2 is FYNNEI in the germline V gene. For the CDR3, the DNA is TGTGCCAGTCAAATTGGACAGTTTGGCCCTGAAGCTTTCTTT. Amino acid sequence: CASQIGQFGPEAFF.

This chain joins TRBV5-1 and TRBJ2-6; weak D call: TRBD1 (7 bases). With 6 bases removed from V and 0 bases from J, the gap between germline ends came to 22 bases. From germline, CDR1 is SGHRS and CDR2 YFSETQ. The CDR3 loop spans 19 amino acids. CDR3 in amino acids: CASTNEGGQSFSGANVLTF. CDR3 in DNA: TGCGCCAGCACCAACGAGGGGGGACAGAGCTTCTCTGGGGCCAACGTCCTGACTTTC. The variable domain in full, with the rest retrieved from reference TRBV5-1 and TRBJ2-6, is KAGVTQTPRYLIKTRGQQVTLSCSPISGHRSVSWYQQTPGQGLQFLFEYFSETQRNKGNFPGRFSGRQFSNSRSEMNVSTLELGDSALYLCASTNEGGQSFSGANVLTFGAGSRLTVL.

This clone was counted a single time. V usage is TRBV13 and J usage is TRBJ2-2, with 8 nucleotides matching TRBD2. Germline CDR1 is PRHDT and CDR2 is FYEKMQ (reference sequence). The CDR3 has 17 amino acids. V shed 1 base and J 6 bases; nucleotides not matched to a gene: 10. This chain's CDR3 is CASSLEVLRGGSGELFF. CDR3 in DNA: TGTGCCAGCAGCTTAGAGGTTCTACGGGGGGGCTCCGGGGAGCTGTTTTTT.

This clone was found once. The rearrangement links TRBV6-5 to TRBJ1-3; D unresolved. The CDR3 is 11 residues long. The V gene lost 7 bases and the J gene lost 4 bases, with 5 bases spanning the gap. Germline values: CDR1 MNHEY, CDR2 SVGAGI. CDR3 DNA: TGTGCCAGCACTACCGGAAACACCATATATTTT. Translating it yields CASTTGNTIYF.

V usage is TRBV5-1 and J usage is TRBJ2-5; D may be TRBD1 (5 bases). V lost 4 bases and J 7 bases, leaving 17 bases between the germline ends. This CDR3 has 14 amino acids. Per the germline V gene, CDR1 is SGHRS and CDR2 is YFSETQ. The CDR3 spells CASSPQEFLGTQYF. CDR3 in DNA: TGCGCCAGCAGCCCACAGGAGTTTTTAGGGACCCAGTACTTC.

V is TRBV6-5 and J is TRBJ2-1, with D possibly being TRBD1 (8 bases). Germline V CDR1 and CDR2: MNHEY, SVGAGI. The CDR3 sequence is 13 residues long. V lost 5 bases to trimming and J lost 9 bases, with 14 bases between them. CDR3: CASSTGGASEQFF. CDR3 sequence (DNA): TGTGCCAGCAGTACAGGGGGGGCTTCTGAGCAGTTCTTC.

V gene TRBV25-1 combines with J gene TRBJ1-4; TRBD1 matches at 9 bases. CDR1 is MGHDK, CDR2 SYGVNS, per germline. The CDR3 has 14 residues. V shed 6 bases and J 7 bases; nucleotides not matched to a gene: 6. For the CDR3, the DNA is TGTGCCAGCAGCTCCCCGACAGGGGGTGAAAAACTGTTTTTT. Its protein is CASSSPTGGEKLFF.

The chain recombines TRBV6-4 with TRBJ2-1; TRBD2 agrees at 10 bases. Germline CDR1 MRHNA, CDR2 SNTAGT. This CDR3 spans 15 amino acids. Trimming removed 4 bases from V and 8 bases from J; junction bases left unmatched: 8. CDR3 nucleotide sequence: TGTGCCAGCAGTGTCCGGACTAGCGGAGGGGATGAGCAGTTCTTC. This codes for CASSVRTSGGDEQFF.

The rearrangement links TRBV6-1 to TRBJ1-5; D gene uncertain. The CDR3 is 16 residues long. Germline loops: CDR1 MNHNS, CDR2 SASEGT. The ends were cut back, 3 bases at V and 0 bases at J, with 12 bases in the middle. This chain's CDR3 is CASSDRVIHSNQPQHF. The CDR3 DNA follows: TGTGCCAGCAGTGATCGTGTTATACATAGCAATCAGCCCCAGCATTTT.

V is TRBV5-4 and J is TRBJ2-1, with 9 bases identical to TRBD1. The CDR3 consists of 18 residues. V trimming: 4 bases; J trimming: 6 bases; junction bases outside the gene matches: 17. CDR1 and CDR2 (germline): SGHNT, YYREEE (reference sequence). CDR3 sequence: CASSPRISNRDRVNEQFF. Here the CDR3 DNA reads TGTGCCAGCAGCCCTCGAATCTCCAATCGGGACAGGGTCAATGAGCAGTTCTTC.

The CDR3, as DNA: TGTGCCAGCACCCTGCCGGACAGGGGAGCTTTCTTT. Translating gives CASTLPDRGAFF. The V and J genes are TRBV28 and TRBJ1-1; 9 nucleotides agree with TRBD1. Germline V CDR1 and CDR2: MDHEN, SYDVKM. The CDR3 contains 12 residues. The V and J ends lost 7 bases and 10 bases, in that order; junction bases with no gene match: 7.

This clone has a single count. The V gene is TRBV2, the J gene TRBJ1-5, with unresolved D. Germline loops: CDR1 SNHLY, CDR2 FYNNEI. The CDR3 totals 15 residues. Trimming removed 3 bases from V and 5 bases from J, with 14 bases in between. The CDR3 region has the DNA TGTGCCAGCAGTGACTCTGAGGGCGATTATCAGCCCCAGCATTTT. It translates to CASSDSEGDYQPQHF.

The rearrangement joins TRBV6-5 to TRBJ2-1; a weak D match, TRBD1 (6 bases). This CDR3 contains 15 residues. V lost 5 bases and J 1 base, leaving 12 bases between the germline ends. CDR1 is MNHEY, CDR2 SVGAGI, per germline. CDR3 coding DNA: TGTGCCAGCAGTGCAATCGGACAGTCCTACAATGAGCAGTTCTTC. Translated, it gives CASSAIGQSYNEQFF.

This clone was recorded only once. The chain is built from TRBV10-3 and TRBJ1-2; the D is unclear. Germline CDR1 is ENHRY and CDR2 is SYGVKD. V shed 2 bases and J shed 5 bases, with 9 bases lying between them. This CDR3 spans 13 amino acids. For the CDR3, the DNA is TGTGCCATCAGTGAGAGAGGTGGATATGGCTACACCTTC. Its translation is CAISERGGYGYTF.

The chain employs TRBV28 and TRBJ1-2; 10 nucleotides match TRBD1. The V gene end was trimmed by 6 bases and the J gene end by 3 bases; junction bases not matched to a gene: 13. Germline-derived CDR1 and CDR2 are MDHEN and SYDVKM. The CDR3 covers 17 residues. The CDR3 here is CASRTYRDRGDHYGYTF. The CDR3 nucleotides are TGTGCCAGCAGGACCTACCGGGACAGGGGTGATCACTATGGCTACACCTTC.

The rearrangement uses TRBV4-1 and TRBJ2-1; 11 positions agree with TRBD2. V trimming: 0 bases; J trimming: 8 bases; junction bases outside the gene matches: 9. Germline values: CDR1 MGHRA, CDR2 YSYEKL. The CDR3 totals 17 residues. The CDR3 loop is CASSQETSGTRSDEQFF. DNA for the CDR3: TGCGCCAGCAGCCAAGAGACTAGCGGGACGCGTAGCGATGAGCAGTTCTTC.

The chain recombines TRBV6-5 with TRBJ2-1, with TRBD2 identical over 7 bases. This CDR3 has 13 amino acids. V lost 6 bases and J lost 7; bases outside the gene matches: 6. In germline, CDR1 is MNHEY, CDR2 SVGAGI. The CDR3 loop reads CASSPGRGNEQFF. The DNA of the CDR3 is TGTGCCAGCAGCCCTGGGAGGGGTAATGAGCAGTTCTTC.

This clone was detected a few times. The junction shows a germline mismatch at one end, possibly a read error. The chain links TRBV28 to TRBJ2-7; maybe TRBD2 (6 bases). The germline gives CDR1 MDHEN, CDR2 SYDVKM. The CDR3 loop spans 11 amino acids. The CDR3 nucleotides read TGTGCCAGCGGACGGACTAACCTGGGGGACTTC. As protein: CASGRTNLGDF.

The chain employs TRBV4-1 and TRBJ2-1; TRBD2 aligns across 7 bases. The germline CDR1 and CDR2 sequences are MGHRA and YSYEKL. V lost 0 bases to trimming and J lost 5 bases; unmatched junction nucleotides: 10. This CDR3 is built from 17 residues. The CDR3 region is CASSQDGRGLADNEQFF. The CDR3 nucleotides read TGCGCCAGCAGCCAAGATGGTAGAGGTCTAGCGGACAATGAGCAGTTCTTC.